This record concerns one T cell receptor beta chain sequence. Its antigen remains unknown. This sample is drawn from a study of cytomegalovirus exposure and HLA in healthy donors. Study as a whole: The 550 to 800 first-cohort repertoires and the 100 to 150 validation repertoires shared the same platform, a later analysis reported. Study-wide points: A classifier reportedly called cytomegalovirus status with high sensitivity and specificity. Researchers catalogued 160 or so TCR beta chains as cytomegalovirus-associated.

CDR3 length: 15 residues. Germline values: CDR1 SEHNR, CDR2 FQNEAQ (reference sequence). Trimming pared 1 base from V and 8 bases from J, leaving 17 bases between. Profiling relied on immunoSEQ multiplex PCR, and the TCRdb table lists in-frame clones only, not all of them. Among tens of thousands of clones listed, about 94% were seen once. The sequenced material came from PBMCs. V is TRBV7-9 and J is TRBJ1-2; maybe TRBD1 (5 bases). The TCR comes from a woman aged 18 to 35 in good health and CMV-seropositive. CDR3 bases: TGTGCCAGCAGCTTAGGGGGCGCCCCTCCTGGGGGCTACACCTTC. Translated, it gives CASSLGGAPPGGYTF.